The 22 T cell receptor beta chains reported below all come from one sample, sequenced in a study of T cells in Graves' hyperthyroidism and ophthalmopathy (dated by TCRdb to the late 2010s). The library was prepared using multiplex PCR. These reads were obtained on an Illumina HiSeq 2000. The TCR beta CDR3 regions were amplified from the RNA transcripts. The first round of RT-PCR for the TCR CDR3 was performed with the HTBI primer set and the Qiagen OneStep RT-PCR kit. The public reads were reanalyzed by TCRdb: fastp trimming at Q25, MiXCR alignment, in-frame beta chains only. A single entry per CDR3 protein holds the most common genes and DNA from its merged rows. The sample yields about 400,000 distinct CDR3 sequences; 14% to 15% were counted once. The ten biggest clones cover approximately 30% of the sample. The sample was blood. Receptors were obtained from a woman aged 25-40 years with Graves' hyperthyroidism.

Details on this clonotype: A read error is possible here, since a much larger clone lies one base away. The rearrangement links TRBV11-1 to TRBJ2-7; TRBD1 might be the D (5 bases). The CDR3 is made up of 14 amino acids. The V and J ends lost 5 bases and 3 bases respectively, with 14 bases between them. CDR1 and CDR2 (germline): SGHAT, FQDESV (reference sequence). The CDR3: CASSPQAGIYEQYF. The DNA for the CDR3 is TGTGCCAGCAGCCCACAGGCAGGAATCTACGAGCAGTACTTC.

V is TRBV12-3 or TRBV12-4 and J is TRBJ2-1, with 8 bases lining up with TRBD2. This CDR3 has 14 amino acids. The V segment lost 6 bases and the J segment 3 bases; nucleotides outside the gene matches: 4. The DNA of the CDR3 is TGTGCCAGCAGCGGACTAGCAATCTACAATGAGCAGTTCTTC. Its translation: CASSGLAIYNEQFF.

In its sample, this clonotype was seen many times. The chain uses TRBV11-2 and TRBJ1-5, with D maybe TRBD1 (5 bases). The CDR3 has 15 residues. Deletions cut 5 bases from V and 0 bases from J, with 11 bases between. CDR1 is SGHAT and CDR2 is FQNNGV in the germline V gene. CDR3 bases: TGTGCCAGCAGCACCGGGACGGTTAGCAATCAGCCCCAGCATTTT. This translates into CASSTGTVSNQPQHF. The full variable domain, in which reference TRBV11-2 and TRBJ1-5 provide the parts outside the CDR3, is EAGVAQSPRYKIIEKRQSVAFWCNPISGHATLYWYQQILGQGPKLLIQFQNNGVVDDSQLPKDRFSAERLKGVDSTLKIQPAKLEDSAVYLCASSTGTVSNQPQHFGDGTRLSIL.

To note about this clonotype: This may be a read error, as it is one base from a much larger clone. The genes are TRBV28 and TRBJ2-5, with TRBD2 matching over 8 bases. Per germline, CDR1 MDHEN and CDR2 SYDVKM. The CDR3 spans 15 residues. V lost 6 bases and J lost 4; bases outside the gene matches: 10. CDR3 amino acids: CASSGDRAGGETQYF. The CDR3 nucleotides read TGTGCCAGCAGCGGTGATAGGGCGGGGGGAGAGACCCAGTACTTC.

This clonotype occurred a few times. In nucleotides, the CDR3 is TGTGCCAGCAGTTTAATCGAGGGAAACACCATATATTTT. Translating it yields CASSLIEGNTIYF. The V call is TRBV12-3 or TRBV12-4, the J call TRBJ1-3; D ambiguous. The CDR3 has 13 residues. The V end was cut by 2 bases, the J end by 4 bases, with 6 bases between.

This clonotype showed up just a few times. The chain combines TRBV20-1 with TRBJ2-7, with a weak D call TRBD2 (5 bases). This CDR3 has 13 residues. Trimming removed 3 bases at V and 2 bases at J, with 11 bases between. CDR1 is DFQATT and CDR2 is SNEGSKA in the germline V gene (reference sequence). In nucleotides, the CDR3 is TGCAGTGCTAGTGGAGGAGACACCTACGAGCAGTACTTC. Protein sequence: CSASGGDTYEQYF.

This clonotype was found a few times. This chain joins TRBV24-1 and TRBJ1-1; D is possibly TRBD1 (5 bases). The germline V gene encodes CDR1 KGHDR and CDR2 SFDVKD. CDR3 length: 12 amino acids. V lost 4 bases, J lost 7 bases, and 9 bases lay in between. In DNA, the CDR3 is TGTGCCACCAGTGACCTGAGGGGTGAAGCTTTCTTT. It yields the protein CATSDLRGEAFF.

This chain uses TRBV5-4 with TRBJ2-7; 11 bases fit TRBD1. The CDR3 has 15 residues. V was clipped by 2 bases and J by 5 bases; unmatched bases: 6. In germline, CDR1 is SGHNT, CDR2 YYREEE (reference sequence). DNA for the CDR3: TGTGCCAGCAGCTTACCGGGACAGGGGGTAAACGAGCAGTACTTC. It codes for CASSLPGQGVNEQYF.

Many counts were recorded for this clonotype. The gene calls are TRBV10-3 and TRBJ2-3; D remains ambiguous. V lost 0 bases and J 6 bases, leaving 7 bases between the germline ends. The CDR3 covers 13 residues. Germline CDR1 reads ENHRY; CDR2 reads SYGVKD. The CDR3 is CAISESIVDTQYF. CDR3 DNA: TGTGCCATCAGTGAGTCTATAGTGGATACGCAGTATTTT.

The sample holds a few counts of this clonotype. The chain has TRBV15 and TRBJ2-1; possibly TRBD1 for D (5 bases). The ends were cut back, 0 bases at V and 7 bases at J, with 10 bases in the middle. This CDR3 contains 14 residues. Germline lookup yields CDR1 LNHNV and CDR2 YYDKDF (reference sequence). CDR3 bases: TGTGCCACCAGCAGAGAAGGCAGGGAAAATGAGCAGTTCTTC. Residues: CATSREGRENEQFF.

This chain connects TRBV28 to TRBJ2-3; no clear D gene. CDR3 length: 15 residues. The V and J ends lost 3 bases and 1 base respectively, with 11 bases between them. Germline CDR1 and CDR2: MDHEN and SYDVKM. This CDR3 reads CASSLPSRGTDTQYF. CDR3 nucleotide sequence: TGTGCCAGCAGTTTGCCCTCAAGGGGCACAGATACGCAGTATTTT.

In its sample, this clonotype was seen a few times. The chain is built from TRBV20-1 and TRBJ1-6; no firm D call. Between the trimmed V and J ends, which lost 0 bases and 3 bases, there was a span of 9 bases. This CDR3 comprises 15 residues. Germline-derived CDR1 and CDR2 are DFQATT and SNEGSKA (reference sequence). CDR3 loop: CSARDGVLYNSPLHF. In nucleotides, the CDR3 is TGCAGTGCTAGAGATGGGGTCCTCTATAATTCACCCCTCCACTTT.

There are many counts of this clonotype. The chain links TRBV5-1 to TRBJ2-1, with a weak D call TRBD2 (5 bases). The CDR3 spans 13 residues. Germline lookup yields CDR1 SGHRS and CDR2 YFSETQ. Trimming took 0 bases from V and 10 from J, leaving 11 bases between them. For the CDR3, the DNA is TGCGCCAGCAGCTTGGACGCGGGCGGGGAGCAGTTCTTC. This translates into CASSLDAGGEQFF.

The chain joins TRBV19 to TRBJ1-1, with a weak D call TRBD1 (5 bases). Deletions cut 5 bases from V and 4 bases from J, with 17 bases between. The CDR3 is 15 amino acids. In germline, CDR1 is LNHDA, CDR2 SQIVND (reference sequence). The CDR3 DNA follows: TGTGCCAGTAGTTACGGGGGGGGGGGAGCCACTGAAGCTTTCTTT. It encodes CASSYGGGGATEAFF. The variable domain in full, with the rest retrieved from reference TRBV19 and TRBJ1-1, is DGGITQSPKYLFRKEGQNVTLSCEQNLNHDAMYWYRQDPGQGLRLIYYSQIVNDFQKGDIAEGYSVSREKKESFPLTVTSAQKNPTAFYLCASSYGGGGATEAFFGQGTRLTVV.

Regarding this clonotype: It may be a read error: a sequence one base away is much more abundant. The chain couples TRBV30 to TRBJ2-7; D is undetermined. With 4 bases removed from V and 4 bases from J, the gap between germline ends came to 8 bases. The CDR3 consists of 11 residues. CDR1 is GTSNPN, CDR2 SVGIG, per germline (reference sequence). The CDR3 spells CAWKSPYEQYF. The DNA of the CDR3 is TGTGCCTGGAAATCTCCATACGAGCAGTACTTC.

This clonotype was recorded many times. V gene TRBV12-3 or TRBV12-4 combines with J gene TRBJ2-5; perhaps D is TRBD1 or TRBD2 (6 bases each). This CDR3 is built from 14 residues. V lost 7 bases and J lost 5, with 17 bases in between. CDR3 coding DNA: TGTGCCAGCACCTTTGGGGGGCGCCAGGAGACCCAGTACTTC. This encodes CASTFGGRQETQYF.

Only a few counts were recorded for this clonotype. The rearrangement joins TRBV4-1 to TRBJ2-7; D gene ambiguous. V was trimmed by 0 bases and J by 0 bases, leaving 15 bases between them. Germline V gene data show CDR1 as MGHRA and CDR2 as YSYEKL. The CDR3 is 17 residues long. The CDR3 protein is CASSQENRAPTSYEQYF. The CDR3 coding sequence is TGCGCCAGCAGCCAAGAAAACCGGGCTCCGACCTCCTACGAGCAGTACTTC.

This clonotype appeared a few times. This sequence joins TRBV7-9 and TRBJ2-1; 7 nucleotides agree with TRBD2. V lost 5 bases to trimming and J lost 0 bases; unmatched junction nucleotides: 7. The CDR3 has 16 residues. CDR1 SEHNR and CDR2 FQNEAQ come from the germline V gene (reference sequence). CDR3 coding DNA: TGTGCCAGCAGCCAATTCCCTAGCGGCTCCTACAATGAGCAGTTCTTC. This codes for CASSQFPSGSYNEQFF.

This clonotype showed up just a few times. V usage is TRBV5-1 and J usage is TRBJ2-5, with a tentative D call TRBD1 (5 bases). Trimming shortened V by 0 bases and J by 5 bases, and 11 bases separated the two germline ends. The CDR3 contains 14 residues. The germline V gene has CDR1 SGHRS and CDR2 YFSETQ. CDR3 sequence (DNA): TGCGCCAGCAGCTTGGCCAGGGAAGGGGAGACCCAGTACTTC. The encoded protein is CASSLAREGETQYF.

This clonotype appeared many times. The J gene is TRBJ1-2, the V gene TRBV28, with D perhaps TRBD1 (5 bases). This CDR3 is built from 13 residues. The V end lost 3 bases, the J end lost 3 bases, and 8 bases lay between the germline ends. Germline assignment: CDR1 MDHEN and CDR2 SYDVKM. Here the CDR3 DNA reads TGTGCCAGCAGTTTTCTGGGGGACTATGGCTACACCTTC. Translation: CASSFLGDYGYTF.

The gene calls are TRBV7-9 and TRBJ1-1; the D is unclear. CDR1 SEHNR and CDR2 FQNEAQ come from the germline V gene (reference sequence). The ends were cut back, 1 base at V and 0 bases at J, with 9 bases in the middle. This CDR3 has 15 amino acids. The DNA of the CDR3 is TGTGCCAGCAGCTTAGTGGTGTACCTGAACACTGAAGCTTTCTTT. Protein sequence: CASSLVVYLNTEAFF.

The chain has TRBV4-2 and TRBJ2-2; D gene uncertain. V was pared by 0 bases and J by 6 bases, with 8 bases between. Germline CDR1 and CDR2: LGHNA and YNFKEQ. This CDR3 has 14 residues. The DNA of the CDR3 is TGTGCCAGCAGCCAAGAACGTTATCCCGGGGAGCTGTTTTTT. It translates to CASSQERYPGELFF.